These 3 T cell receptor beta chains were sequenced from one sample in a study of spatial heterogeneity in lung cancer. Time point described: blood at routine non-recurrence follow-up after resection. TCRdb itself ran the 5' RACE reads through MiXCR, one entry per CDR3 protein. The table records just over 70,000 distinct CDR3 sequences, 8% to 9.5% of them present only once. Sequences were derived from PBMCs, sampled at follow-up. The receptors were sampled from a female donor with early-stage non-small cell lung cancer.

This clonotype came up many times. The gene calls are TRBV7-9 and TRBJ2-2; D gene ambiguous. The CDR3 runs 15 residues. The V gene's germline CDR1 is SEHNR and CDR2 FQNEAQ (reference sequence). Trimming cost V 7 bases and J 4 bases, with 16 bases left between them. The CDR3 DNA sequence: TGTGCCAGCATGTTACTCGGTTTGAGCACCGGGGAGCTGTTTTTT. As protein: CASMLLGLSTGELFF.

This clonotype was seen many times. J is TRBJ2-1 and V is TRBV5-4; 7 nucleotides agree with TRBD2. The CDR3 sequence is 14 residues long. Losses at the gene ends were 4 bases for V and 6 bases for J; bases not matched to a gene: 7. The V gene's germline CDR1 is SGHNT and CDR2 YYREEE (reference sequence). CDR3 nucleotides: TGTGCCAGCAGCCCTCGGGACTATTCCAATGAGCAGTTCTTC. Translated: CASSPRDYSNEQFF.

This clonotype was seen repeatedly, ten times or more. The chain's CDR3 is CASSRRGVSNTEAFF. The DNA of the CDR3 is TGTGCCAGCAGCCGAAGGGGGGTCTCGAACACTGAAGCTTTCTTT. The chain uses TRBV7-9 and TRBJ1-1; maybe TRBD1 (6 bases). The CDR3 has 15 amino acids. V was shortened by 5 bases and J by 1 base, with 14 bases between the two germline ends. The germline gives CDR1 SEHNR, CDR2 FQNEAQ (reference sequence).